This T cell receptor (beta chain) was recorded in a study of blood T cell repertoires in COVID-19. Study summary: Samples taken during acute and convalescent COVID-19 were collected in the United States, Italy and Spain.

Some clones are missing from TCRdb's copy, which holds only in-frame ones; the method was immunoSEQ multiplex PCR. The sample has some 150,000 clones, 70% to 90% seen once. This TCR was sampled from a human donor with acute or convalescent COVID-19. The donor label of this sample is uncertain. The specimen was peripheral blood.

CDR3 DNA sequence: TGTGCCAGCAGCCCTACGACTAGCGGGGGGGCTACCGGGGAGCTGTTTTTT. Protein product: CASSPTTSGGATGELFF. The V and J genes are TRBV3-1 (or the pseudogene TRBV3-2) and TRBJ2-2; 14 positions match TRBD2. The ends lost 4 bases at V and 5 bases at J; junction bases unmatched: 6. The germline V gene has CDR1 LGHDT and CDR2 YNNKEL (reference sequence). The CDR3 has 17 residues.